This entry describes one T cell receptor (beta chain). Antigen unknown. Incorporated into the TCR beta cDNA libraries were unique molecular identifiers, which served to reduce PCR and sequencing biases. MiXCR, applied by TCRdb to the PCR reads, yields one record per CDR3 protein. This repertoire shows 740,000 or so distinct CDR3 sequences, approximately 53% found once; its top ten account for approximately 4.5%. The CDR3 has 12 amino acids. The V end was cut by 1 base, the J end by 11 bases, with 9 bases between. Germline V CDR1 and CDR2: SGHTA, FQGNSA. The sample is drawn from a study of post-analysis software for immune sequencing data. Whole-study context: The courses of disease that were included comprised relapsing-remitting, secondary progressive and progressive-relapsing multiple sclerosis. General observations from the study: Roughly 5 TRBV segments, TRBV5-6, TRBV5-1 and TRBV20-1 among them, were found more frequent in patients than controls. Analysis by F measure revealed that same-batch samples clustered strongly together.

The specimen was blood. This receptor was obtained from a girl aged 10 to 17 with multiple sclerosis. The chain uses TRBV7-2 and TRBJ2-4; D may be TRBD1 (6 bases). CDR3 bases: TGTGCCAGCAGCTTAGACAGGGTGGTTCAGTACTTC. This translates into CASSLDRVVQYF.